These T cell receptor beta chains were read from a single sample in a study of response to subunit inactivated influenza vaccine. In TCRdb, the RT-PCR reads were re-called with MiXCR into one record per CDR3 protein. Of 650,000 to 800,000 distinct CDR3 sequences listed, roughly 20% were seen once; the top ten hold roughly a tenth. Specimen: PBMCs from blood, collected 5 days after vaccination. The receptors come from a middle-aged man who received an inactivated influenza vaccine. Both conserved end residues are part of each CDR3. Fields, in order: clone size, J gene, D gene, V gene, CDR3 protein, CDR3 DNA. D genes are given only for firm matches. Clone size, where shown, is once, few, many, or a class for clones that have expanded.

>-|TRBJ1-4|-|TRBV29-1
CSARQVNEKLFF
TGCAGCGCTCGACAGGTTAATGAAAAACTGTTTTTT
>-|TRBJ2-2|TRBD2|TRBV9
CASSVEAGVTGELFF
TGTGCCAGCAGCGTAGAAGCGGGGGTTACCGGGGAGCTGTTTTTT
>-|TRBJ2-7|-|TRBV14
CASGRTGKSYEQYF
TGTGCCAGCGGCCGAACAGGGAAGTCCTACGAGCAGTACTTC
>-|TRBJ1-2|-|TRBV15
CATSNVLLGGYTF
TGTGCCACCAGCAACGTTCTTCTGGGCGGCTACACCTTC
>-|TRBJ1-2|TRBD1|TRBV6-5
CASSYGQGANYGYTF
TGTGCCAGCAGTTACGGCCAGGGGGCTAACTATGGCTACACCTTC
>-|TRBJ2-5|TRBD2|TRBV6-2/TRBV6-3
CASSWGLRETQYF
TGTGCCAGCAGCTGGGGACTACGAGAGACCCAGTACTTC
>-|TRBJ2-7|-|TRBV28
CASQPGNSYEQYF
TGTGCCTCACAACCCGGAAACTCCTACGAGCAGTACTTC
>-|TRBJ1-2|TRBD1|TRBV4-2
CASSLGGGDNYGYTF
TGTGCCAGCAGCCTAGGAGGGGGCGATAACTATGGCTACACCTTC
>many|TRBJ1-2|-|TRBV20-1
CSAIKGGEDGYTF
TGCAGTGCTATAAAGGGGGGGGAGGACGGCTACACCTTC
>few|TRBJ1-1|-|TRBV7-2
CASSLEGSAFF
TGTGCCAGCAGCTTGGAGGGGAGCGCTTTCTTT
>-|TRBJ2-3|TRBD2|TRBV20-1
CSARDRGTSGFPSSAQYF
TGCAGTGCTAGAGATCGAGGGACTAGCGGGTTTCCATCCTCGGCGCAGTATTTT
>-|TRBJ2-3|-|TRBV5-1
CASSLADLGQGRNTQYF
TGCGCCAGCAGCTTGGCCGATCTTGGGCAGGGGAGGAATACGCAGTATTTT
>few|TRBJ2-3|-|TRBV7-2
CASTLGGASDTQYF
TGTGCCAGCACCCTTGGGGGGGCGTCAGATACGCAGTATTTT
>-|TRBJ2-2|TRBD1|TRBV20-1
CSARVLDRGDTGELFF
TGCAGTGCTAGAGTGCTGGACAGGGGCGACACCGGGGAGCTGTTTTTT
>many|TRBJ2-1|TRBD1|TRBV29-1
CSGGTGSSEQFF
TGCAGCGGAGGGACAGGATCAAGTGAGCAGTTCTTC
>-|TRBJ2-3|-|TRBV5-1
CASSLQLGTGTQYF
TGCGCCAGCAGCTTGCAACTAGGTACAGGTACGCAGTATTTT
>-|TRBJ2-5|-|TRBV7-6
CASTPRSGPGGETQYF
TGTGCCAGCACCCCAAGAAGCGGCCCAGGTGGGGAGACCCAGTACTTC
>many|TRBJ2-5|-|TRBV11-2
CASSLDRGTQYF
TGCGCCAGCAGCTTGGATCGTGGGACCCAGTACTTC
>-|TRBJ1-1|-|TRBV7-9
CASSLDIYGEAFF
TGTGCCAGCAGCTTAGACATATACGGTGAAGCTTTCTTT
>-|TRBJ2-1|TRBD2|TRBV11-2
CASSLAGGRIYNEQFF
TGTGCCAGCAGCTTAGCGGGGGGGCGTATTTACAATGAGCAGTTCTTC
>-|TRBJ2-1|TRBD2|TRBV4-3
CASSQDVAGVHNEQFF
TGCGCCAGCAGCCAAGATGTAGCGGGAGTCCACAATGAGCAGTTCTTC
>-|TRBJ1-1|-|TRBV29-1
CSSGSRRDTEAFF
TGCAGCTCCGGGTCAAGGAGGGACACTGAAGCTTTCTTT
>few|TRBJ2-2|TRBD2|TRBV10-1
CASNRLAGGLLNTGELFF
TGCGCCAGCAATAGACTAGCGGGGGGTCTCCTGAACACCGGGGAGCTGTTTTTT
>-|TRBJ2-4|TRBD1|TRBV7-2
CASSTGQGLNIQYF
TGTGCCAGCAGCACAGGACAGGGCTTGAACATTCAGTACTTC
>few|TRBJ2-7|-|TRBV28
CASSGTDPYEQYF
TGTGCCAGCAGCGGGACCGATCCCTACGAGCAGTACTTC
>few|TRBJ2-2|-|TRBV6-2/TRBV6-3
CASSPDFYTGELFF
TGTGCCAGCAGCCCGGACTTTTACACCGGGGAGCTGTTTTTT
>few|TRBJ2-1|TRBD1|TRBV7-3
CASSQPGQGNEQFF
TGTGCCAGCAGCCAACCGGGACAGGGGAATGAGCAGTTCTTC
>-|TRBJ2-7|TRBD2|TRBV7-2
CASSSRPGLAAYEQYF
TGTGCCAGCAGCTCCCGACCGGGACTAGCGGCCTACGAGCAGTACTTC
>few|TRBJ2-5|TRBD1|TRBV20-1
CSARDGQGWSETQYF
TGCAGTGCTAGGGACGGACAGGGGTGGTCGGAGACCCAGTACTTC
>many|TRBJ1-5|-|TRBV24-1
CATSDLSATRPQHF
TGTGCCACCAGTGATTTGAGTGCTACAAGACCCCAGCATTTT
>many|TRBJ2-7|-|TRBV5-1
CASSLGLNEQYF
TGCGCCAGCAGCCTGGGACTGAACGAGCAGTACTTC
>few|TRBJ2-1|TRBD2|TRBV7-2
CASSLASGIDNEQFF
TGTGCCAGCAGCTTAGCTAGCGGGATCGACAATGAGCAGTTCTTC